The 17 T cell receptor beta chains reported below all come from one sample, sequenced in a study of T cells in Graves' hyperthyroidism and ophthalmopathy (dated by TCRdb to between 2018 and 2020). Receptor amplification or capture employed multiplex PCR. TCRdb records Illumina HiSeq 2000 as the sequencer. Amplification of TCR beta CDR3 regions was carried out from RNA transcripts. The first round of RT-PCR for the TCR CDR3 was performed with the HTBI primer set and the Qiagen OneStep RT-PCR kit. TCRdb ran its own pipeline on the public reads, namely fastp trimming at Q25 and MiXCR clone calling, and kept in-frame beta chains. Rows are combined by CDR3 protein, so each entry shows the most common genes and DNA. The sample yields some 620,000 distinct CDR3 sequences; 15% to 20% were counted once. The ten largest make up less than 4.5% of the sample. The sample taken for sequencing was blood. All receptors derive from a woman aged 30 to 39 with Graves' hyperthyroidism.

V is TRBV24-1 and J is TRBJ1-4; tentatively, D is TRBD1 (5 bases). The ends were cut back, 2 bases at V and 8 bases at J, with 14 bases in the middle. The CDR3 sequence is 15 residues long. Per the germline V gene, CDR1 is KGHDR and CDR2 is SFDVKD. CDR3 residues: CATSDSAGVSEKLFF. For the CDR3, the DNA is TGTGCCACCAGTGATTCGGCGGGGGTAAGCGAAAAACTGTTTTTT.

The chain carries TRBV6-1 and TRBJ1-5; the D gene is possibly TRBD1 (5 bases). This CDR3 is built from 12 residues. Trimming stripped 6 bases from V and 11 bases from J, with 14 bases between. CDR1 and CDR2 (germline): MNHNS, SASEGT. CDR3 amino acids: CASSPNRFAQHF. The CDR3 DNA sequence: TGTGCCAGCAGCCCCAACAGGTTTGCCCAGCATTTT.

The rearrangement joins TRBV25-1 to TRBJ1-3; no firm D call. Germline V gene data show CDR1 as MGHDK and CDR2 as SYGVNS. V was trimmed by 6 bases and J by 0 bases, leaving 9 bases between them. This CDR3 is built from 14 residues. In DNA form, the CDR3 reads TGTGCCAGCAGCCGTTCCATCTCTGGAAACACCATATATTTT. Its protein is CASSRSISGNTIYF.

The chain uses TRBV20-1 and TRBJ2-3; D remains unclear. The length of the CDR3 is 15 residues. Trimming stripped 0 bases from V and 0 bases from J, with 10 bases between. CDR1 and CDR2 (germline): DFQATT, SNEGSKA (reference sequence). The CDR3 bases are TGCAGTGCTAGAGATCGAGGTAGTAGCACAGATACGCAGTATTTT. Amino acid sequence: CSARDRGSSTDTQYF.

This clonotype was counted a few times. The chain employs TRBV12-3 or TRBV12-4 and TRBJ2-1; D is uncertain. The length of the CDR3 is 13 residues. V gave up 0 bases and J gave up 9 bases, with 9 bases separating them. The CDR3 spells CASSLATPIEQFF. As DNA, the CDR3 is TGTGCCAGCAGTTTAGCCACTCCAATTGAGCAGTTCTTC.

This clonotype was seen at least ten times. Written as DNA, the CDR3 is TGTGCCTGGAGTGTCGGGGTCCTCTCTGGGGCCAACGTCCTGACTTTC. This translates into CAWSVGVLSGANVLTF. V usage is TRBV30 and J usage is TRBJ2-6; possibly TRBD2 for D (5 bases). Trimming removed 0 bases from V and 0 bases from J, with 9 bases in between. CDR3 length: 16 amino acids. From germline, CDR1 is GTSNPN and CDR2 SVGIG (reference sequence).

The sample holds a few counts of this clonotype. In DNA, the CDR3 is TGTGCCAGCAGCGTATCTAGCGGGACACTTTACGAGCAGTACTTC. Translated, it gives CASSVSSGTLYEQYF. V usage is TRBV11-1 and J usage is TRBJ2-7, with 9 bases lining up with TRBD2. The CDR3 spans 15 residues. Germline values: CDR1 SGHAT, CDR2 FQDESV (reference sequence). The trim removed 5 bases at V and 4 bases at J, leaving 9 bases unmatched.

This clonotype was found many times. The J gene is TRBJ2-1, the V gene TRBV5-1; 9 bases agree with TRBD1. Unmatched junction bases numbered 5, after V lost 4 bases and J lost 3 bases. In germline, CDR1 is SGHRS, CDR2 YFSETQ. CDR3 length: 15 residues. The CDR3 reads CASSGGQGHYNEQFF. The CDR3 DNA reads TGCGCCAGCAGCGGGGGACAGGGTCACTACAATGAGCAGTTCTTC.

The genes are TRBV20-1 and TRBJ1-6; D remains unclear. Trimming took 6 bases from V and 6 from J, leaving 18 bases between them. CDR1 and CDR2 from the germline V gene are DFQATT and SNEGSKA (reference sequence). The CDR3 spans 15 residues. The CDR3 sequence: CSASFRGSLNSPLHF. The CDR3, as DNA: TGCAGTGCCTCCTTCCGGGGATCCCTTAATTCACCCCTCCACTTT.

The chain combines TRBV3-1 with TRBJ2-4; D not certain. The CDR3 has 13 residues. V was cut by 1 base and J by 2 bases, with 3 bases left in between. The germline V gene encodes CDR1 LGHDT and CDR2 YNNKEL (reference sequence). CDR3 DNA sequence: TGTGCCAGCAGCCAAGGGTCCAAAAACATTCAGTACTTC. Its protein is CASSQGSKNIQYF. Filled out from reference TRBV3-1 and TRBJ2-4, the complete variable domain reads DTAVSQTPKYLVTQMGNDKSIKCEQNLGHDTMYWYKQDSKKFLKIMFSYNNKELIINETVPNRFSPKSPDKAHLNLHINSLELGDSAVYFCASSQGSKNIQYFGAGTRLSVL.

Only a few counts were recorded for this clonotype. The CDR3 here is CSARDPNSGRSYNEQFF. The CDR3 DNA follows: TGCAGTGCTAGAGATCCCAATAGCGGGAGGTCCTACAATGAGCAGTTCTTC. J is TRBJ2-1 and V is TRBV20-1, with 10 bases identical to TRBD2. CDR3 length: 17 residues. CDR1 and CDR2 (germline): DFQATT, SNEGSKA (reference sequence). Losses at the gene ends were 0 bases for V and 1 base for J; bases not matched to a gene: 6.

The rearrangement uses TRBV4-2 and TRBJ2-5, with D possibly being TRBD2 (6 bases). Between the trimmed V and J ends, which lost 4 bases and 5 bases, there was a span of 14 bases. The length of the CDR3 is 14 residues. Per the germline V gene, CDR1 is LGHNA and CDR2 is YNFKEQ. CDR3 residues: CASSLSGGEETQYF. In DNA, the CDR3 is TGTGCCAGCAGCCTCAGCGGAGGGGAGGAGACCCAGTACTTC.

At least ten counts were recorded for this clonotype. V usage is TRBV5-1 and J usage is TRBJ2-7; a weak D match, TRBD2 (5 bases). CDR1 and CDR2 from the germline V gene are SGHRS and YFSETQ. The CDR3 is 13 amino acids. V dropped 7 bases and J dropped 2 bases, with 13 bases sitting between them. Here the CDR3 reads CASRGLAPYEQYF. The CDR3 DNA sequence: TGCGCCAGCCGCGGGTTGGCCCCCTACGAGCAGTACTTC. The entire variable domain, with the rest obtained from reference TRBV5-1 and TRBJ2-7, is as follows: KAGVTQTPRYLIKTRGQQVTLSCSPISGHRSVSWYQQTPGQGLQFLFEYFSETQRNKGNFPGRFSGRQFSNSRSEMNVSTLELGDSALYLCASRGLAPYEQYFGPGTRLTVT.

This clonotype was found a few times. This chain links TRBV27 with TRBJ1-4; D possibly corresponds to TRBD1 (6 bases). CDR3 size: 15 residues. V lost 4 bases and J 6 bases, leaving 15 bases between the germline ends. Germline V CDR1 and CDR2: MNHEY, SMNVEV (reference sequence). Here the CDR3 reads CASSSTTGLHEKLFF. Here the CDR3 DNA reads TGTGCCAGCAGTTCAACCACAGGGCTTCATGAAAAACTGTTTTTT.

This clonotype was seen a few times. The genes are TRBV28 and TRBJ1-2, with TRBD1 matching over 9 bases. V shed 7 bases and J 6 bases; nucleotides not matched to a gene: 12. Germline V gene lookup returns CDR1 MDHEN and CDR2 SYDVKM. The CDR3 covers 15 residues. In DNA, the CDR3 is TGTGCCAGCAACCTTCTCGGGACAGGGATCAATGGCTACACCTTC. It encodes CASNLLGTGINGYTF.

The CDR3 DNA is TGTGCCAGTAGTATTCGGGGGTTTGAGACCCAGTACTTC. The encoded protein is CASSIRGFETQYF. The chain employs TRBV19 and TRBJ2-5, with a weak D call TRBD2 (6 bases). V shed 3 bases and J shed 5 bases, with 10 bases lying between them. There are 13 residues in the CDR3. Germline lookup yields CDR1 LNHDA and CDR2 SQIVND (reference sequence).

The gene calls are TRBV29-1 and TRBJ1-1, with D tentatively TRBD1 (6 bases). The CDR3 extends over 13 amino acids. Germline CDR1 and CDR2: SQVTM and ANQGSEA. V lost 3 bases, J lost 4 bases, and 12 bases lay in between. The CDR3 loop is CSVDRGGITEAFF. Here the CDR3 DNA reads TGCAGCGTTGACAGGGGCGGCATCACTGAAGCTTTCTTT.